This TCR beta chain was captured by sequencing in a study of T cells in Graves' hyperthyroidism and ophthalmopathy. Study outcomes and limitations: Before onset, ophthalmopathy was predicted by the model a median about six months earlier.

Per the germline V gene, CDR1 is GTSNPN and CDR2 is SVGIG (reference sequence). The trim removed 4 bases at V and 7 bases at J, leaving 11 bases unmatched. The CDR3 has 15 amino acids. The CDR3 regions of TCR beta were amplified from RNA transcripts. The HTBI primer set served for first-round RT-PCR of the TCR CDR3. TCRdb passed the multiplex PCR reads through MiXCR, listing each CDR3 protein once. The table shows about 210,000 distinct CDR3 sequences, with over 15% occurring only once. As concerns this clonotype: Its antigen is unidentified.

The chain couples TRBV30 to TRBJ2-3; 10 bases fit TRBD2. The clonotype comes from a man aged 50 to 60 with Graves' hyperthyroidism. The sequenced material came from blood. This CDR3 reads CAWNIILAGSNTQYF. The CDR3 bases are TGTGCCTGGAATATTATACTAGCGGGATCGAATACGCAGTATTTT. Full variable domain (missing parts from reference TRBV30 and TRBJ2-3): SQTIHQWPATLVQPVGSPLSLECTVEGTSNPNLYWYRQAAGRGLQLLFYSVGIGQISSEVPQNLSASRPQDRQFILSSKKLLLSDSGFYLCAWNIILAGSNTQYFGPGTRLTVL.